This TCR beta chain was retrieved from a study of T-cell memory formation after mild COVID-19. This clonotype has only a few counts. Antigen unknown. The ends were cut back, 2 bases at V and 4 bases at J, with 17 bases in the middle. Germline V CDR1 and CDR2: MNHEY, SVGAGI. The CDR3 is 16 residues long. TCR alpha and TCR beta cDNA libraries carrying sample barcodes and UMIs were produced by 5'RACE using constant-segment primers. TCRdb re-derived calls from the 5' RACE reads in MiXCR, one entry per CDR3 protein. The repertoire has 400,000 or so distinct CDR3 sequences, 15% to 20% of them found once; the top ten carry about 8.8%. Study-wide results and limits: CD4/CD8 balance held among clones contracting day 15 to 85, and later expanders leaned CD4+. Clones from the second wave (peaking day 37) had unconfirmed SARS-CoV-2 specificity.

The rearrangement uses TRBV6-5 and TRBJ1-2, with D possibly matching TRBD1 (5 bases). Sequenced material: PBMCs or a T cell subset sorted from them (not recorded which). The TCR comes from an adult woman who had mild COVID-19 (a few samples of this study predate the infection). Cell type and time point are not known. CDR3 coding DNA: TGTGCCAGCAGTTACGATAACGGACACTCAAGCTATGGCTACACCTTC. Protein sequence: CASSYDNGHSSYGYTF.